Presented here are 22 T cell receptor beta chains from one specimen sequenced in a study of HIV-infected patients and healthy controls (dated by TCRdb to about 2014). Preparation of the library involved 5' RACE. Instrument used: Illumina MiSeq. Starting from the raw public reads, TCRdb applied fastp trimming at Q25, assembled clones with MiXCR and retained in-frame beta chains. Merged by CDR3 protein, the rows form single entries marked with the most common genes and DNA. Across this sample there are around 67,000 distinct CDR3 sequences, with 16% seen only once. Less than 6% of the sample is held by the ten biggest clonotypes. Source material: CD4+ T cells from blood. These receptors originate from a human donor in good health.

This chain links TRBV7-2 with TRBJ2-7; 10 bases are shared with TRBD1. The V gene's germline CDR1 is SGHTA and CDR2 FQGNSA. There are 15 residues in the CDR3. The V segment lost 5 bases and the J segment 3 bases; nucleotides outside the gene matches: 7. CDR3 nucleotides: TGTGCCAGCAGCAAAGTCGGGACAGGGGACTACGAGCAGTACTTC. This gives the protein CASSKVGTGDYEQYF.

This clonotype was counted between two and nine times. The gene calls are TRBV5-1 and TRBJ2-7, with 10 positions matching TRBD2. Germline V gives CDR1 SGHRS, CDR2 YFSETQ. Losses at the gene ends were 3 bases for V and 5 bases for J; bases not matched to a gene: 5. This CDR3 has 14 residues. The CDR3 protein is CASSSEREGDEQYF. For the CDR3, the DNA is TGCGCCAGCAGCTCTGAGCGGGAGGGGGACGAGCAGTACTTC.

The V call is TRBV7-2, the J call TRBJ2-5; TRBD1 aligns across 8 bases. The CDR3 contains 14 residues. CDR1 SGHTA and CDR2 FQGNSA come from the germline V gene. V lost 5 bases and J lost 5; bases outside the gene matches: 7. The CDR3 loop is CASSKDRVPETQYF. CDR3 nucleotides: TGTGCCAGCAGCAAGGACAGGGTCCCCGAGACCCAGTACTTC.

The sample holds a few counts of this clonotype. The chain carries TRBV5-1 and TRBJ2-3; 9 bases map to TRBD2. Germline V CDR1 and CDR2: SGHRS, YFSETQ. The CDR3 covers 16 residues. The V gene end was trimmed by 4 bases and the J gene end by 1 base; junction bases not matched to a gene: 7. CDR3 DNA: TGCGCCAGCAGCCGCTCGACTAGCGGTCGCACAGATACGCAGTATTTT. Its protein is CASSRSTSGRTDTQYF.

This clonotype was detected only a few times. The chain uses TRBV10-3 and TRBJ2-1; 7 bases align to TRBD2. This CDR3 is 14 amino acids long. V shed 6 bases, J shed 2 bases, and the junction held 4 bases outside the gene matches. Germline V gives CDR1 ENHRY, CDR2 SYGVKD. This CDR3 reads CAIRETSTYNEQFF. The CDR3 nucleotides read TGTGCCATCAGGGAGACTAGCACCTACAATGAGCAGTTCTTC.

In this sample, this clonotype turned up a few times. The rearrangement uses TRBV10-3 and TRBJ2-7; D remains unclear. This CDR3 spans 15 amino acids. Trimming pared 1 base from V and 0 bases from J, leaving 10 bases between. Germline assignment: CDR1 ENHRY and CDR2 SYGVKD. CDR3: CAISELQTSSYEQYF. The CDR3 DNA reads as TGTGCCATCAGTGAGTTGCAAACAAGCTCCTACGAGCAGTACTTC.

This sequence joins TRBV30 and TRBJ1-4; D remains unclear. The germline V gene encodes CDR1 GTSNPN and CDR2 SVGIG (reference sequence). CDR3 length: 12 residues. V was trimmed by 1 base and J by 8 bases, leaving 8 bases between them. The CDR3 here is CAWSELREKLFF. The DNA for the CDR3 is TGTGCCTGGAGTGAACTGAGGGAAAAACTGTTTTTT.

V and J are TRBV7-2 and TRBJ1-4, with 7 bases matching TRBD1. Trimming took 8 bases from V and 0 from J; bases not matched to a gene: 6. The CDR3 runs 15 residues. CDR1 SGHTA and CDR2 FQGNSA come from the germline V gene. This chain's CDR3 is CASGRDSSTNEKLFF. DNA of the CDR3: TGTGCCAGCGGACGGGACAGCTCAACTAATGAAAAACTGTTTTTT.

This clonotype has only a few counts. This chain connects TRBV7-9 to TRBJ1-6; 8 positions match TRBD1. This CDR3 spans 17 amino acids. Germline V gene lookup returns CDR1 SEHNR and CDR2 FQNEAQ (reference sequence). V lost 5 bases, J lost 10 bases, and 16 bases stayed unmatched. CDR3 region: CASSRSEDRANGSPLHF. The CDR3 region has the DNA TGTGCCAGCAGCCGATCGGAGGACAGGGCCAATGGATCACCCCTCCACTTT.

This clonotype has a count of ten or more. The J gene is TRBJ1-5, the V gene TRBV16; D not resolved. CDR1 and CDR2 (germline): KGHSY, FQNENV. The CDR3 covers 13 residues. V was pared by 7 bases and J by 1 base, with 8 bases between. CDR3 coding DNA: TGTGCCAGCAAGCTAGGGAGCAATCAGCCCCAGCATTTT. Protein product: CASKLGSNQPQHF.

The rearrangement joins TRBV10-3 to TRBJ1-4; the D gene is possibly TRBD1 (5 bases). Germline values: CDR1 ENHRY, CDR2 SYGVKD. Trimming removed 5 bases at V and 4 bases at J, with 14 bases between. This CDR3 region has 15 residues. The chain's CDR3 is CAISRDGTDNEKLFF. The CDR3 DNA sequence: TGTGCCATCAGTAGAGACGGGACGGATAATGAAAAACTGTTTTTT.

The rearrangement joins TRBV6-6 to TRBJ2-5; tentative D call: TRBD1 (5 bases). The CDR3 spans 19 residues. Trimming stripped 7 bases from V and 0 bases from J, with 27 bases between. Germline assignment: CDR1 MNHNY and CDR2 SVGAGI (reference sequence). This chain's CDR3 is CASKGAPSNSNTYQETQYF. The CDR3 DNA reads as TGTGCCAGCAAAGGGGCTCCCTCGAATAGTAATACGTACCAAGAGACCCAGTACTTC.

There are many counts of this clonotype. The J gene is TRBJ2-1, the V gene TRBV9; D remains ambiguous. This CDR3 region has 14 residues. Germline values: CDR1 SGDLS, CDR2 YYNGEE. Between the trimmed V and J ends, which lost 0 bases and 0 bases, there was a span of 4 bases. CDR3 bases: TGTGCCAGCAGCGTAGGTGCCTCCTACAATGAGCAGTTCTTC. The encoded protein is CASSVGASYNEQFF.

The chain has TRBV4-2 and TRBJ2-3; D gene uncertain. Germline CDR1 reads LGHNA; CDR2 reads YNFKEQ. With 0 bases removed from V and 3 bases from J, the gap between germline ends came to 7 bases. CDR3 length: 14 residues. CDR3 bases: TGTGCCAGCAGCCAAGATATGGTAACAGATACGCAGTATTTT. Translating gives CASSQDMVTDTQYF.

This clonotype has more than one count but fewer than ten. The V call is TRBV29-1, the J call TRBJ2-2; 9 positions agree with TRBD1. This CDR3 is 16 amino acids long. From germline, CDR1 is SQVTM and CDR2 ANQGSEA. The J segment lost 4 bases and the V segment lost 0 bases, leaving 6 bases of the junction unmatched. As DNA, the CDR3 is TGCAGCGTTGAAGATCAAAGGACAGGGGTCACCGGGGAGCTGTTTTTT. This sequence encodes CSVEDQRTGVTGELFF.

This clonotype was counted ten times or more. J is TRBJ1-1 and V is TRBV20-1; D might be TRBD1 (5 bases). The CDR3 is 14 amino acids. Germline V gives CDR1 DFQATT, CDR2 SNEGSKA (reference sequence). The V gene lost 6 bases and the J gene lost 4 bases, with 18 bases spanning the gap. The CDR3 region has the DNA TGCAGTGCCGTCTTCAGGGTCGGGTTCACTGAAGCTTTCTTT. It translates to CSAVFRVGFTEAFF.

The sample holds many counts of this clonotype. This chain connects TRBV7-2 to TRBJ2-3; D is unclear. The germline V gene has CDR1 SGHTA and CDR2 FQGNSA. This CDR3 region has 13 residues. V lost 5 bases and J 4 bases, leaving 10 bases between the germline ends. The CDR3 DNA reads TGTGCCAGCAGCACCCGTTGGGCAGATACGCAGTATTTT. It specifies CASSTRWADTQYF.

There are many counts of this clonotype. The genes are TRBV6-4 and TRBJ2-3; D not certain. Germline values: CDR1 MRHNA, CDR2 SNTAGT. The CDR3 length is 13 residues. V was pared by 6 bases and J by 2 bases, with 9 bases between. The CDR3 region has the DNA TGTGCCAGCAGCCTCCGTCTCACAGATACGCAGTATTTT. It translates to CASSLRLTDTQYF.

This clonotype was found a few times. This chain connects TRBV5-5 to TRBJ1-2, with 11 bases aligning to TRBD1. Trimming took 0 bases from V and 5 from J; bases not matched to a gene: 6. CDR3 length equals 16 residues. The V gene's germline CDR1 is SGHKS and CDR2 YYEKEE (reference sequence). The CDR3 loop is CASSLVPGQGDYGYTF. In DNA, the CDR3 is TGTGCCAGCAGCTTGGTTCCGGGACAGGGGGATTATGGCTACACCTTC.

This chain uses TRBV28 with TRBJ2-7; tentatively, D is TRBD1 (6 bases). In germline, CDR1 is MDHEN, CDR2 SYDVKM. Deletions cut 0 bases from V and 2 bases from J, with 14 bases between. This CDR3 has 16 amino acids. The CDR3 DNA sequence: TGTGCCAGCAGTTTATGGGGTGACAGGCGACCCTACGAGCAGTACTTC. Encoded protein: CASSLWGDRRPYEQYF.

This rearrangement joins TRBV30 to TRBJ2-7; D is perhaps TRBD1 or TRBD2 (6 bases each). The germline V gene has CDR1 GTSNPN and CDR2 SVGIG (reference sequence). The CDR3 has 15 residues. V lost 1 base to trimming and J lost 1 base, with 14 bases between them. CDR3 amino acids: CAWSGRRGVSYEQYF. Here the CDR3 DNA reads TGTGCCTGGAGTGGTCGAAGGGGGGTATCCTACGAGCAGTACTTC.

The J gene is TRBJ1-5, the V gene TRBV28; D ambiguous. Germline CDR1 reads MDHEN; CDR2 reads SYDVKM. Trimming removed 6 bases from V and 0 bases from J, with 9 bases in between. The CDR3 consists of 14 residues. The CDR3 nucleotides are TGTGCCAGCAGGAAGGCATTTAGCAATCAGCCCCAGCATTTT. It yields the protein CASRKAFSNQPQHF.